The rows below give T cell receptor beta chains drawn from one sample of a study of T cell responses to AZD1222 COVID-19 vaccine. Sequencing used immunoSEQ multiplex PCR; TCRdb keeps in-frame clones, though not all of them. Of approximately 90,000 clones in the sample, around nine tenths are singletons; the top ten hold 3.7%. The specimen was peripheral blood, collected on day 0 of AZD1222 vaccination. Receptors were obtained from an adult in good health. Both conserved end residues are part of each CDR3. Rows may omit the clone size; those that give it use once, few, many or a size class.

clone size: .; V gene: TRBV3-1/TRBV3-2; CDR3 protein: CASSQLTPRGTDTQYF
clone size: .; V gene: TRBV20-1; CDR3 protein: CSARSGNTIYF
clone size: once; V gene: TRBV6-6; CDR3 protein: CASSYSYSTDTQYF
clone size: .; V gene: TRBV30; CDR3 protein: CAWARDRGEKLFF
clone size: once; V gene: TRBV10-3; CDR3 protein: CAIRQGNTEAFF
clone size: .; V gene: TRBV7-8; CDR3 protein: CASSATSGPPYGYTF
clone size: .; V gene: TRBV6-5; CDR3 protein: CASSPQGGEAFF
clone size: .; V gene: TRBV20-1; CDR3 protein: CSASTDRGWQPQHF
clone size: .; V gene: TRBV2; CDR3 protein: CASSVRRGGNTGELFF
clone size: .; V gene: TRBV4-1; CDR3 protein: CASSRGSGTGPNQPQHF
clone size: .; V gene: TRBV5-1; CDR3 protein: CASSLGGRGGYTF
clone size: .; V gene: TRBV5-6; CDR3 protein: CASSLVLRGGTGELFF
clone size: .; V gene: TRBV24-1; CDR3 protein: CATSDLVRSTGELFF
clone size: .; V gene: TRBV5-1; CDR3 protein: CASSPRSGDTQYF
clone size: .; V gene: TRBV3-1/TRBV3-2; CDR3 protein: CASSRTGPPYEQYF
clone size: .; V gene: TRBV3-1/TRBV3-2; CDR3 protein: CASSQGPGQGVFF
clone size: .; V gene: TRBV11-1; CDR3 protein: CASSEHWGNSPLHF
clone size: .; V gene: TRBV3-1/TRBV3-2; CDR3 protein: CASSLTGISEAFF
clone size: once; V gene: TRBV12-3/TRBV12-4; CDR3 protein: CASSGGEVETIYF
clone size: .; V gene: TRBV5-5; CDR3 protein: CASSLGDRGDQPQHF
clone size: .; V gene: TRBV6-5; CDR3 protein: CASSPGLHTEAFF
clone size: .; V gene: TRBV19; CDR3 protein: CASSLTGTKSYEQYF
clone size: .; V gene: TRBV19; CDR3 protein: CASSIVSGPYEQYF
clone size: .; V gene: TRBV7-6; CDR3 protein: CASSVPGNTEAFF
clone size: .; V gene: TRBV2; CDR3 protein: CASSQSQGIQYF
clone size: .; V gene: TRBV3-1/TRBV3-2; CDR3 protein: CASSQDHSYNEQFF
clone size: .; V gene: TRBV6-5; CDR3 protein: CASSRGAERETQYF
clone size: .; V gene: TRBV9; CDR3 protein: CASSVGGGDTEAFF
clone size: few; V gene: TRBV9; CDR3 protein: CASSVRSGELFF
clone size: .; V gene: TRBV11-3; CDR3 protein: CASSSGTATGELFF
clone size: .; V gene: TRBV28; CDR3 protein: CASSYSGGNYGYTF